The 17 T cell receptor beta chains in this list originate from one sample, sequenced in a study of identical twins. One entry per CDR3 protein results from TCRdb running MiXCR on the 5' RACE reads. The table has 350,000 to 450,000 distinct CDR3 sequences, roughly 18% seen once; the top ten hold around 12%. Sequenced material: naive T cells sorted from blood. These receptors were taken from a man aged 45-60 years in good health.

The V call is TRBV4-1, the J call TRBJ2-1, with D perhaps being TRBD1 or TRBD2 (5 bases each). The V gene lost 3 bases and the J gene lost 0 bases, with 18 bases spanning the gap. Germline assignment: CDR1 MGHRA and CDR2 YSYEKL. The CDR3 spans 18 residues. CDR3 amino acids: CASSQGVRGPSSYNEQFF. CDR3 nucleotides: TGCGCCAGCAGCCAGGGGGTTCGAGGGCCGAGCTCCTACAATGAGCAGTTCTTC.

The rearrangement joins TRBV5-1 to TRBJ1-2; no firm D call. Per the germline V gene, CDR1 is SGHRS and CDR2 is YFSETQ. V lost 0 bases and J lost 4, with 7 bases in between. The length of the CDR3 is 13 residues. This chain's CDR3 is CASSLDTLYGYTF. In nucleotides, the CDR3 is TGCGCCAGCAGCTTGGACACCCTCTATGGCTACACCTTC.

This clonotype was counted many times. The gene calls are TRBV6-5 and TRBJ1-1; 9 bases align to TRBD1. With 0 bases clipped from V and 6 bases from J, the junction kept 5 bases outside the gene matches. CDR1 MNHEY and CDR2 SVGAGI come from the germline V gene. The CDR3 consists of 15 residues. The CDR3, as DNA: TGTGCCAGCAGTTACTCACAGGGGGCGCGCTCTGAAGCTTTCTTT. It yields the protein CASSYSQGARSEAFF.

The V and J genes are TRBV15 and TRBJ2-3; D may be TRBD2 (5 bases). The CDR3 loop spans 17 amino acids. Germline assignment: CDR1 LNHNV and CDR2 YYDKDF (reference sequence). Trimming took 0 bases from V and 5 from J, leaving 18 bases between them. The CDR3 sequence is CATSREGRELTRDTQYF. The DNA for the CDR3 is TGTGCCACCAGCAGAGAGGGAAGGGAGCTCACTAGAGATACGCAGTATTTT. The whole variable domain, remainder taken from reference TRBV15 and TRBJ2-3, is DAMVIQNPRYQVTQFGKPVTLSCSQTLNHNVMYWYQQKSSQAPKLLFHYYDKDFNNEADTPDNFQSRRPNTSFCFLDIRSPGLGDTAMYLCATSREGRELTRDTQYFGPGTRLTVL.

This clonotype was seen repeatedly, ten times or more. The chain recombines TRBV20-1 with TRBJ1-6; possible D gene TRBD1, 6 bases. The CDR3 loop spans 14 amino acids. Germline V CDR1 and CDR2: DFQATT, SNEGSKA (reference sequence). Between the trimmed V and J ends, which lost 4 bases and 7 bases, there was a span of 14 bases. CDR3 in DNA: TGCAGTGCTAACATACAGGGATCCAATTCACCCCTCCACTTT. Translated, it gives CSANIQGSNSPLHF.

This clonotype has a count of ten or more. The chain is built from TRBV6-5 and TRBJ2-5; tentative D call: TRBD2 (6 bases). CDR3 length: 15 residues. In germline, CDR1 is MNHEY, CDR2 SVGAGI. The V end lost 4 bases, the J end lost 2 bases, and 14 bases lay between the germline ends. As DNA, the CDR3 is TGTGCCAGCAGTTCCCGAGGGACTCTTCAAGAGACCCAGTACTTC. Protein product: CASSSRGTLQETQYF.

This clonotype was picked up a small number of times. This chain uses TRBV9 with TRBJ2-7; 10 bases fit TRBD1. The CDR3 contains 15 residues. Germline trimming cut 4 bases from V and 5 bases from J; bases unmatched to any gene: 9. The germline gives CDR1 SGDLS, CDR2 YYNGEE. The chain's CDR3 is CASSSRGTGVNEQYF. CDR3 DNA: TGTGCCAGCAGCTCCCGAGGGACAGGGGTGAACGAGCAGTACTTC.

This clonotype has ten or more counts. The chain combines TRBV6-5 with TRBJ2-7; TRBD2 matches 7 bases. V shed 1 base and J 2 bases; nucleotides not matched to a gene: 5. Germline V gene sequence: CDR1 MNHEY, CDR2 SVGAGI. This CDR3 is 15 amino acids long. This CDR3 is CASSYFDGRTYEQYF. The CDR3 nucleotides are TGTGCCAGCAGTTACTTCGACGGGAGGACCTACGAGCAGTACTTC.

This clonotype was seen at least ten times. The chain couples TRBV4-2 to TRBJ2-6; no clear D. Trimming took 1 base from V and 0 from J, leaving 4 bases between them. The CDR3 extends over 15 amino acids. Germline values: CDR1 LGHNA, CDR2 YNFKEQ. The CDR3 reads CASSQVSSGANVLTF. DNA of the CDR3: TGTGCCAGCAGCCAAGTGAGCTCTGGGGCCAACGTCCTGACTTTC.

This clonotype was seen more than once but under ten times. The rearrangement links TRBV20-1 to TRBJ2-3; D could derive from TRBD1 or TRBD2 (5 bases each). Germline V gives CDR1 DFQATT, CDR2 SNEGSKA (reference sequence). V was trimmed by 7 bases and J by 4 bases, leaving 9 bases between them. CDR3 length: 11 amino acids. In nucleotides, the CDR3 is TGCAGTGGGTCGGGGCCAGATACGCAGTATTTT. This codes for CSGSGPDTQYF.

V usage is TRBV20-1 and J usage is TRBJ2-1, with 9 bases fitting TRBD2. Per germline, CDR1 DFQATT and CDR2 SNEGSKA (reference sequence). The trim removed 3 bases at V and 5 bases at J, leaving 2 bases unmatched. The CDR3 length is 13 residues. The CDR3 DNA sequence: TGCAGTGCTAGGGCTAGCGGGAACAATGAGCAGTTCTTC. Translation gives CSARASGNNEQFF.

As to this clonotype: Compared with germline, one end of the junction differs, possibly owing to a read error. This chain connects TRBV12-3 or TRBV12-4 to TRBJ2-4; no clear D gene. This CDR3 is 11 amino acids long. The CDR3 is CASSLSAALDF. CDR3 nucleotide sequence: TGTGCCAGCAGTTTATCTGCGGCACTGGACTTC.

This clonotype was observed a handful of times. The V call is TRBV4-3, the J call TRBJ1-4, with unresolved D. The V gene's germline CDR1 is LGHNA and CDR2 YSLEER. The CDR3 consists of 15 residues. V lost 0 bases, J lost 1 base, and 6 bases lay in between. The CDR3 spells CASSQDPGTNEKLFF. The CDR3 DNA follows: TGCGCCAGCAGCCAAGATCCGGGAACTAATGAAAAACTGTTTTTT.

This clonotype occurred many times. In nucleotides, the CDR3 is TGTGCCAGCAGCCAAGATCGGGTCGGGAGGGCCGACCAAGAGACCCAGTACTTC. Amino acids: CASSQDRVGRADQETQYF. The chain combines TRBV4-2 with TRBJ2-5; the match to TRBD2 covers 8 bases. V shed 0 bases, J shed 0 bases, and the junction held 9 bases outside the gene matches. Germline V gives CDR1 LGHNA, CDR2 YNFKEQ. This CDR3 has 18 residues.

This clonotype was picked up many times. The rearrangement uses TRBV7-8 and TRBJ2-7; the match to TRBD1 covers 9 bases. Germline V gene lookup returns CDR1 SGHVS and CDR2 FQNEAQ. This CDR3 comprises 19 residues. J lost 3 bases, V lost 3 bases, and 18 bases had no gene match. CDR3 nucleotides: TGTGCCAGCAGCTTCCATCGGGGACAGGGCGACGCCCAATACTACGAGCAGTACTTC. It translates to CASSFHRGQGDAQYYEQYF.

This sequence joins TRBV7-9 and TRBJ1-5; D may be TRBD1 (6 bases). CDR3 size: 14 residues. The V end was cut by 5 bases, the J end by 6 bases, with 14 bases between. The V gene's germline CDR1 is SEHNR and CDR2 FQNEAQ (reference sequence). DNA of the CDR3: TGTGCCAGCAGCCCCACAGGGTCGGGTCAGCCCCAGCATTTT. Translated, it gives CASSPTGSGQPQHF.

This sequence joins TRBV15 and TRBJ1-4; D not resolved. Trimming removed 3 bases at V and 6 bases at J, with 5 bases between. The CDR3 is made up of 12 amino acids. Germline assignment: CDR1 LNHNV and CDR2 YYDKDF (reference sequence). The CDR3 sequence is CATSSPHEKLFF. As DNA, the CDR3 is TGTGCCACCAGCAGCCCGCATGAAAAACTGTTTTTT. Full variable domain (missing parts from reference TRBV15 and TRBJ1-4): DAMVIQNPRYQVTQFGKPVTLSCSQTLNHNVMYWYQQKSSQAPKLLFHYYDKDFNNEADTPDNFQSRRPNTSFCFLDIRSPGLGDTAMYLCATSSPHEKLFFGSGTQLSVL.